This T cell receptor beta chain is drawn from a study of graft-versus-host responses after intestinal transplantation. Study-level findings and limits: Circulating GvH clones peaking coincided with falling HvG clones soon after transplant. Detected in recipient marrow were GvH clones, some of which were first observed in ileum or blood.

The repertoire was sequenced with immunoSEQ multiplex PCR; TCRdb's copy has only in-frame clones and lacks some. This table holds about 150,000 clones, 80% to 95% found once. To note about this clone: The antigen is undetermined.

The sample here was unstimulated CD4+ T cells sorted from spleen or lymph node cells, taken before intestinal transplant. This receptor was taken from a human donor who received an intestinal transplant.

This CDR3 reads CASNAGQTTNEKLFF. In nucleotides, the CDR3 is TGTGCCAGTAATGCAGGACAGACAACTAATGAAAAACTGTTTTTT. V usage is TRBV19 and J usage is TRBJ1-4; maybe TRBD1 (6 bases). V was trimmed by 7 bases and J by 0 bases, leaving 12 bases between them. This CDR3 contains 15 residues. CDR1 is LNHDA, CDR2 SQIVND, per germline (reference sequence). The whole variable domain, remainder taken from reference TRBV19 and TRBJ1-4, is DGGITQSPKYLFRKEGQNVTLSCEQNLNHDAMYWYRQDPGQGLRLIYYSQIVNDFQKGDIAEGYSVSREKKESFPLTVTSAQKNPTAFYLCASNAGQTTNEKLFFGSGTQLSVL.